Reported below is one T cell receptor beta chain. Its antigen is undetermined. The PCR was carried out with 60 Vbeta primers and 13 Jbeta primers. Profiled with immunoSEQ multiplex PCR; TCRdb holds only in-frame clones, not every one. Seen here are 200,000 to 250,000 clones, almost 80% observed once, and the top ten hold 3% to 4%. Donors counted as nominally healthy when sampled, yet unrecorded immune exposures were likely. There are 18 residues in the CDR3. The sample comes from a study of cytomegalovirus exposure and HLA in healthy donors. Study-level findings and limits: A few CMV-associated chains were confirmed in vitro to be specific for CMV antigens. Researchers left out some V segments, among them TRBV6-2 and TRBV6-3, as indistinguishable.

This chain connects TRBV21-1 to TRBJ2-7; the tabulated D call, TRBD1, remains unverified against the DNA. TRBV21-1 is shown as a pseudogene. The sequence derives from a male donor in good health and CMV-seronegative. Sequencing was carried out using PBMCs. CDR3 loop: CASSILTWGTYLPYEQYF. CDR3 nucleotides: TGTGCCAGCAGCATCCTAACCTGGGGGACATACCTTCCCTACGAGCAGTACTTC.